This T cell receptor (beta chain) came from a study of identical twins. TCRdb re-called the 5' RACE reads with MiXCR, one entry per CDR3 protein. Here the sample spans approximately 230,000 distinct CDR3 sequences, approximately 7.1% being singletons. The CDR3 loop spans 10 amino acids. V was pared by 5 bases and J by 8 bases, with 7 bases between. Per germline, CDR1 DFQATT and CDR2 SNEGSKA (reference sequence). Findings of the study overall: Invariant MAIT and iNKT cells are populations that could partly confound zero-insertion analyses.

In this sample, this clonotype turned up a few times. The antigen is not known. Separately, the same data were catalogued under a study of T cells expressing NK-cell markers. Per that paper: Dominant NKG2C+ clonotypes were found to form roughly 1.0-7.0% of CD8+ T cells in 5 or 6 donors. These clonotypes also led the CD3+CD56-NKG2C+ fraction in a few donors.

The specimen was CD8+ T cells sorted from blood. J is TRBJ2-1 and V is TRBV20-1; a possible D gene is TRBD2 (5 bases). The sequence came from a woman aged 18-35 years in good health. The CDR3 reads CSALGDEQFF. For the CDR3, the DNA is TGCAGTGCTCTCGGGGATGAGCAGTTCTTC.